One T cell receptor (beta chain) is described in this entry. Only in-frame clones appear in the TCRdb table, and some are missing; sequencing was by immunoSEQ multiplex PCR. Among around 340,000 clones listed, about 87% were seen once. The entry originates in a study of Ad26.COV2.S vaccination and SARS-CoV-2 variants. Overall study: The donor belonged to the COV1001 Ad26.COV2.S trial arm.

As for treatment: around 19 received Ad26.COV2.S at low or high dose, single or two shots; about 5 received placebo; per-sample allocation not given. Sampling was done on day 63 after the first vaccine or placebo injection. This Boston cohort included adults aged 18-55 years. What was given as vaccine was an Ad26 vector encoding Wuhan-strain SARS-CoV-2 spike. The TCR originated in a person aged 18 to 59 who received the Ad26.COV2.S COVID-19 vaccine or a placebo. The sequenced sample was peripheral blood, obtained in a trial of Ad26.COV2.S vaccine versus placebo.

CDR3 sequence (DNA): TGTGCCAGCAGTTACTCGAGGCAGGTCGGTGGCTACACCTTC. Its translation: CASSYSRQVGGYTF. This chain uses TRBV6-2 or TRBV6-3 with TRBJ1-2; no clear D gene. Germline CDR1 is MNHEY and CDR2 is SVGEGT. This CDR3 is built from 14 residues. Trimming left V 0 bases short and J 7 bases short, with 12 bases between.